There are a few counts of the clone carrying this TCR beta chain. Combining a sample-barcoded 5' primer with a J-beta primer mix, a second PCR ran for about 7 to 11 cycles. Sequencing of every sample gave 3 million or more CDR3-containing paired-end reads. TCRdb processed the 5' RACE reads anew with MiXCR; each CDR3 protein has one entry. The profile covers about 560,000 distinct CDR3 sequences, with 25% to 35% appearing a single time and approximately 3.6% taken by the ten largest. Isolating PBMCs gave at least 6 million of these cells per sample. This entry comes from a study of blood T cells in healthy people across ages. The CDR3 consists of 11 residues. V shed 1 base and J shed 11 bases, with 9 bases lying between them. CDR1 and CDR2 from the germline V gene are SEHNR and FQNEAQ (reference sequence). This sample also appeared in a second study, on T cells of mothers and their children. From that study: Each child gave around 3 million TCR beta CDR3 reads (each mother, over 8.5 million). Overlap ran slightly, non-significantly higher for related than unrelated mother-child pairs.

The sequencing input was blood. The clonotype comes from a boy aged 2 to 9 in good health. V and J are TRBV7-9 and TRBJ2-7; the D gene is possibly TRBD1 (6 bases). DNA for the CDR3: TGTGCCAGCAGCTTAGGGGACACGGAGTACTTC. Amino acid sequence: CASSLGDTEYF.